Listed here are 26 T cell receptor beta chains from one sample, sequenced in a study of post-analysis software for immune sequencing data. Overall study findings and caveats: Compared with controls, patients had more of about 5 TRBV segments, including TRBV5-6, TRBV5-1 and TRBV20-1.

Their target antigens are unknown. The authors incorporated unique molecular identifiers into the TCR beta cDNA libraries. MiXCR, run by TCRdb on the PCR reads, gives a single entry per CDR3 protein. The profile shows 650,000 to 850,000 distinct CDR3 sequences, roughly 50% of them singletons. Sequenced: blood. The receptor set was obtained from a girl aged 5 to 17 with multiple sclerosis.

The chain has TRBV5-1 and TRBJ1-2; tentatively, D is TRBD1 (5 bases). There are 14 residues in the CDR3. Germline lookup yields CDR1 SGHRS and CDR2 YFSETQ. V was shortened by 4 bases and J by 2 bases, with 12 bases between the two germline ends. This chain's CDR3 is CASSPDRNNYGYTF. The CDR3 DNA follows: TGCGCCAGCAGCCCCGACAGAAACAACTATGGCTACACCTTC.

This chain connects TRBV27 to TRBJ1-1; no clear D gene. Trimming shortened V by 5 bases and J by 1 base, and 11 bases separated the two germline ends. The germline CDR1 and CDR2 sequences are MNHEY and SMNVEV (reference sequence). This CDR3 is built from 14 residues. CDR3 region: CASSPRWGNTEAFF. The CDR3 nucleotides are TGTGCCAGCAGTCCCCGCTGGGGGAACACTGAAGCTTTCTTT.

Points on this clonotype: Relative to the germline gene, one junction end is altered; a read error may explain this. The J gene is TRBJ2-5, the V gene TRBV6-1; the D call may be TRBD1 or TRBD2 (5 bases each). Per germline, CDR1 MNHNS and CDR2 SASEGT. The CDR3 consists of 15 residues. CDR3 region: CASSVAGTADYEQCF. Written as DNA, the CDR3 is TGTGCCAGCAGTGTAGCCGGGACCGCAGACTACGAGCAGTGCTTC.

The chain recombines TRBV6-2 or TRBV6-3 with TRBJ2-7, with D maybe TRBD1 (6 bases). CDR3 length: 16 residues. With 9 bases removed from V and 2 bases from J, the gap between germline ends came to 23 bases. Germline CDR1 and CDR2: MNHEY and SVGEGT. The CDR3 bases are TGTGCCAGTAGACAGGTTCATTGGAGCGGAACCTACGAGCAGTACTTC. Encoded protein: CASRQVHWSGTYEQYF.

The CDR3 loop reads CSASPLAGVYEQYF. Here the CDR3 DNA reads TGCAGTGCTAGCCCCCTAGCGGGAGTTTACGAGCAGTACTTC. The chain recombines TRBV20-1 with TRBJ2-7; TRBD2 matches at 10 bases. The CDR3 loop spans 14 amino acids. The V gene end was trimmed by 3 bases and the J gene end by 4 bases; junction bases not matched to a gene: 6. Germline CDR1 DFQATT, CDR2 SNEGSKA (reference sequence).

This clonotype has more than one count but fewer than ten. DNA for the CDR3: TGTGCCAGCCCCAGTCCCGGGACAGGGCAATTCAATGAGCAGTTCTTC. This sequence encodes CASPSPGTGQFNEQFF. This chain links TRBV6-4 with TRBJ2-1; 9 nucleotides match TRBD1. This CDR3 is 16 amino acids long. Germline V gene sequence: CDR1 MRHNA, CDR2 SNTAGT. Trimming took 8 bases from V and 6 from J; bases not matched to a gene: 14.

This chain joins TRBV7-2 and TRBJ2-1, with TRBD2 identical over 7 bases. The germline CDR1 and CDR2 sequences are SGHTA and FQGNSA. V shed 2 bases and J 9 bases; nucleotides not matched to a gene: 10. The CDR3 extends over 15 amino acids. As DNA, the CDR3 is TGTGCCAGCAGCTTAAGGCTAGCGGAGGGGAGTGAGCAGTTCTTC. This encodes CASSLRLAEGSEQFF.

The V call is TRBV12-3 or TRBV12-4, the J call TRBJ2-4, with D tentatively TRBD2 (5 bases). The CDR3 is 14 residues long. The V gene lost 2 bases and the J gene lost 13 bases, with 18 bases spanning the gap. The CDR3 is CASSLQALDGEQYF. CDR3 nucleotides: TGTGCCAGCAGTTTACAGGCCCTAGACGGGGAGCAGTACTTC.

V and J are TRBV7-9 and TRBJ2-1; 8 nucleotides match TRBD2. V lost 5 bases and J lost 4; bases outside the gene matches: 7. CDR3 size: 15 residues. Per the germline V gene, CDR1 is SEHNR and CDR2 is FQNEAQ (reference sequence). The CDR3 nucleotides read TGTGCCAGCAGCCCGGGGGGGGTTCCTTACAATGAGCAGTTCTTC. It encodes CASSPGGVPYNEQFF.

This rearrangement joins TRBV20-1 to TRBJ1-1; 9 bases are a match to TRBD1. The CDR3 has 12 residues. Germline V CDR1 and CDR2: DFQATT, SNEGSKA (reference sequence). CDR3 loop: CRGGQGSTEAFF. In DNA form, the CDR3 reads TGCAGGGGGGGACAGGGAAGTACTGAAGCTTTCTTT.

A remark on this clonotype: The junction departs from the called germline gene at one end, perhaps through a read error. This chain's CDR3 is CTSSEDWDINQPQHF. The CDR3 coding sequence is TGTACCAGCAGTGAGGACTGGGATATCAATCAGCCCCAGCATTTT. The rearrangement links TRBV6-1 to TRBJ1-5; D is uncertain. The CDR3 has 15 amino acids. Germline V gene lookup returns CDR1 MNHNS and CDR2 SASEGT.

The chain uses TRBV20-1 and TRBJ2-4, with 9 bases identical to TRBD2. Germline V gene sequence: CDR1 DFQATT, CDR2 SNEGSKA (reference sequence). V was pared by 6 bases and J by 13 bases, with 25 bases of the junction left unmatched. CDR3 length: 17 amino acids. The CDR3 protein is CSAEDHGTSTGYNEQYF. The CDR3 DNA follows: TGCAGTGCCGAAGATCACGGGACTAGCACGGGCTACAATGAGCAGTACTTC.

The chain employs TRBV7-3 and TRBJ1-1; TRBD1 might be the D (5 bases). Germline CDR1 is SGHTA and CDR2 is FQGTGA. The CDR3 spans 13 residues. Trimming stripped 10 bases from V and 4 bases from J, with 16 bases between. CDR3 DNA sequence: TGTGCCACCCGGGAGGGGTCGGTCACTGAAGCTTTCTTT. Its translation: CATREGSVTEAFF.

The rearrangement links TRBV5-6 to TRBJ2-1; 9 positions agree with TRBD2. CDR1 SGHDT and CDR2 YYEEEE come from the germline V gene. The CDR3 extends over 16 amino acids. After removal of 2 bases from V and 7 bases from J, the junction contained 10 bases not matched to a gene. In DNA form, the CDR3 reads TGTGCCAGCAGCTTAGGGGCGCGGGAGGGAGTGAATGAGCAGTTCTTC. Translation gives CASSLGAREGVNEQFF.

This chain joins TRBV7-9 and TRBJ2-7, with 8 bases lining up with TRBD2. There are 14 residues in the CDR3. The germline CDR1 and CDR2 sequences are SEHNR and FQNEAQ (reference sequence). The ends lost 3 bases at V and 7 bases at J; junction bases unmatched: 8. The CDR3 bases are TGTGCCAGCAGCTTTGGTCTGGGACTAGTTGAGCAGTACTTC. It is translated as CASSFGLGLVEQYF.

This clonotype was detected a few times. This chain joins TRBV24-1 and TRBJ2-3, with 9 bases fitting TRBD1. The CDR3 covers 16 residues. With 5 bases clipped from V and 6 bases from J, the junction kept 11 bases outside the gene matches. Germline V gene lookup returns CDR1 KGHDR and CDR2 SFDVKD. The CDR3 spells CATSGLGQGMSDTQYF. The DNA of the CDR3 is TGTGCCACCAGTGGACTGGGACAGGGAATGTCCGATACGCAGTATTTT.

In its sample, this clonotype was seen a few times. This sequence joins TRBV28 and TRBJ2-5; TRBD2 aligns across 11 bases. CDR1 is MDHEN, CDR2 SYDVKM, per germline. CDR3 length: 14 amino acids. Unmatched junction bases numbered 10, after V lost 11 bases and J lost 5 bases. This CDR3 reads CAGASGRLLETQYF. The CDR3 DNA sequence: TGTGCCGGGGCTAGCGGGAGGTTACTGGAGACCCAGTACTTC.

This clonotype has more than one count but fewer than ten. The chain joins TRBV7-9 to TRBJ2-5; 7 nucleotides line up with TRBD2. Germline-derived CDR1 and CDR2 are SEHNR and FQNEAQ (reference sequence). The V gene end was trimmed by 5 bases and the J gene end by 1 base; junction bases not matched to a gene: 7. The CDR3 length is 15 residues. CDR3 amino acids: CASSTRRGGQETQYF. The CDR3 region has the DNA TGTGCCAGCAGCACCAGACGCGGGGGCCAAGAGACCCAGTACTTC.

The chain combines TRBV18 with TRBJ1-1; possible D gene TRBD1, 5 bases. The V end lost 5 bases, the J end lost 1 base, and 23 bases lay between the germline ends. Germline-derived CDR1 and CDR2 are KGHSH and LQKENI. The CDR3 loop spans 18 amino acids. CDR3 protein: CASSSSGQGLLQNTEAFF. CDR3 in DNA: TGTGCCAGCTCATCAAGCGGGCAGGGTTTACTTCAGAACACTGAAGCTTTCTTT.

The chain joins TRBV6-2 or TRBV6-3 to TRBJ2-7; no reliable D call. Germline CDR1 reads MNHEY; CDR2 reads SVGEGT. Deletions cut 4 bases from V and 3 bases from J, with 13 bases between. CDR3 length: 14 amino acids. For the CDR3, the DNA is TGTGCCAGCAGTTTACCGGGCTTCTACTACGAGCAGTACTTC. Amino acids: CASSLPGFYYEQYF.

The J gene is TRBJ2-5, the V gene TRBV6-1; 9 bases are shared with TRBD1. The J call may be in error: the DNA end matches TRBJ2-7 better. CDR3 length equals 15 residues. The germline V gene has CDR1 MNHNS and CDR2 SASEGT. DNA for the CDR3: TGTGCCAGCAGTGTCCGACAGGGGGAAATCTACGAGCAGTACTTC. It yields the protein CASSVRQGEIYEQYF.

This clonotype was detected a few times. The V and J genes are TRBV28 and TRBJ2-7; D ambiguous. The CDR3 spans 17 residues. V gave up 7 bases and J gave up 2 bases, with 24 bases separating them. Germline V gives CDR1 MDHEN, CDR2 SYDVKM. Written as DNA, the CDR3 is TGTGCCAGCAACCCGATTCGGGTGGAACCTACTCCCTACGAGCAGTACTTC. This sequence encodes CASNPIRVEPTPYEQYF.

CDR3 nucleotide sequence: TGTGCCAGCAGTACAGGGATTATCACTGAAGCTTTCTTT. Translated: CASSTGIITEAFF. The chain joins TRBV2 to TRBJ1-1, with TRBD1 as a possible D gene (6 bases). The CDR3 covers 13 residues. Germline V lookup: CDR1 SNHLY, CDR2 FYNNEI. V shed 5 bases and J shed 4 bases, with 11 bases lying between them.

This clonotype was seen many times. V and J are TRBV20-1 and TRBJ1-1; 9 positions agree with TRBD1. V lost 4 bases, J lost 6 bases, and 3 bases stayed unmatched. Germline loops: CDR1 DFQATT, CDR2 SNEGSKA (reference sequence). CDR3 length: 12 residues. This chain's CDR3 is CSATRQGAEAFF. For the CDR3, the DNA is TGCAGTGCTACAAGACAGGGGGCTGAAGCTTTCTTT.

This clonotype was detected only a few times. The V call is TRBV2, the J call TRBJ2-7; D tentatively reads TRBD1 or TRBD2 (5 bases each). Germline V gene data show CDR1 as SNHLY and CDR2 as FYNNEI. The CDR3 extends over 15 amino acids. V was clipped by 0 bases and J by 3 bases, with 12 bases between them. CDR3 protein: CASSEAWDGGYEQYF. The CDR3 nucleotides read TGTGCCAGCAGTGAAGCGTGGGACGGAGGCTACGAGCAGTACTTC.

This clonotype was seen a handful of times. The CDR3: CASSSWGSSGSDTQYF. The CDR3 bases are TGTGCCAGCAGTTCATGGGGTAGTAGCGGGAGCGATACGCAGTATTTT. V gene TRBV28 combines with J gene TRBJ2-3, with 9 nucleotides matching TRBD2. The CDR3 spans 16 residues. CDR1 is MDHEN, CDR2 SYDVKM, per germline. The trim removed 4 bases at V and 6 bases at J, leaving 11 bases unmatched.